This T cell receptor beta chain was documented in a study of Tregs in tolerant kidney transplant recipients (dated by TCRdb to the late 2010s). In the study overall: The study applied TCRbeta sequencing to find donor-specific regulatory T cells before combined kidney and bone marrow transplantation and then followed those same cells after transplant. What the authors observed across the whole study: Because the PCR primers were changed over time for some patients, nucleotide-level comparison could not be performed across the samples from those patients. Donor-specific Treg expansion was found to exceed global Treg expansion in tolerant patients, suggesting antigen-driven rather than nonspecific expansion. Expanding Tregs with activated donor B cells appeared to identify the most biologically relevant and donor-specific TCRbeta repertoire. Because the study included only a small number of patients, the results must be confirmed in larger populations and under other immunosuppression protocols. Although technical replication error seemed to be minimal, the question of biological reproducibility was not addressed directly.

In regard to this clone: Its specific antigen is unknown. Per-base quality was not reported, and no clone a single base away is much larger than it.

Sequences SGHTA (CDR1) and FQGNSA (CDR2) are obtained from the germline V gene. Spanning cysteine to phenylalanine, the CDR3 consists of 17 amino acids. Only the CDR3 DNA is retained, 51 bases long and in frame from the first base. V is shortened by 2 bases, J by 5 bases, and the region joining them spans 21 bases. The transplants used related donors along with nonmyeloablative bone marrow transplantation, and in the human trials mixed chimerism was transient. Thawed PBMCs were FACS-sorted into unstimulated Tregs (CD4+CD25+CD127-), CD4+ non-Tregs (CD4+CD25-), CD4 cells and CD8 cells. The patients were 4 recipients of combined kidney and bone marrow transplants from the ITN036ST trial, and samples were available only for these trial subjects. Healthy control blood was separated into PBMCs by Ficoll density gradient and cryopreserved, and patient PBMCs were collected both before and after transplant.

For TCRbeta CDR3 sequencing, genomic DNA from the sorted cells was extracted using the QIAGEN DNeasy Blood and Tissue Kit. Through immunoSEQ, high-throughput TCRbeta CDR3 sequencing was done commercially, including PCR amplification with internal controls and bias correction. The authors processed their data as follows. Unique productive TCRbeta sequences were defined by CDR3 nucleotide sequence when primers matched and otherwise by CDR3 amino acid sequence together with Vbeta and Jbeta genes. As a correction for sorting error, sequences shared between sorted populations at a frequency ratio of 2:1 or less were discarded, and the remaining shared sequences were assigned to the higher population. A sequence was defined as donor-reactive if the sequence was expanded at least 5-fold in CFSE-low cells compared with unstimulated cells and had a frequency of at least 0.01% in CFSE-low cells. Jensen-Shannon divergence, calculated on the top 100 TCRbeta sequences ranked by frequency, was used to quantify repertoire divergence. For samples with multiple sequencing runs, sorting error was corrected separately for each run before the runs were pooled. The clones in this table, taken by TCRdb from immuneACCESS, are in-frame only. Not every clone is retained; where verified, under half of the shortfall comes from an unresolved V gene, and the cause of the rest is unknown. V, J and clone size are those of that table, while D and trimming were read from the DNA. The sample data list 81,000 or so clones, and about 91% of these were observed just once. The leading ten clones occupy about 1.4% of the sample.

The sequence is built from TRBV7-2 and TRBJ2-5, with the D gene not clear enough to name. The sequence came from a human patient who received a combined kidney and bone marrow transplant. Some T cells seen after a transplant may have their origin in the graft donor. The sequencing here drew on CD4+ T cells from blood (PBMCs), taken 24 months after the transplant. The DNA sequence is as follows: TGTGCCAGCAGCTTAAGTTGGAACACCCCTACGGAGGAGACCCAGTACTTC. Its amino acids are CASSLSWNTPTEETQYF.